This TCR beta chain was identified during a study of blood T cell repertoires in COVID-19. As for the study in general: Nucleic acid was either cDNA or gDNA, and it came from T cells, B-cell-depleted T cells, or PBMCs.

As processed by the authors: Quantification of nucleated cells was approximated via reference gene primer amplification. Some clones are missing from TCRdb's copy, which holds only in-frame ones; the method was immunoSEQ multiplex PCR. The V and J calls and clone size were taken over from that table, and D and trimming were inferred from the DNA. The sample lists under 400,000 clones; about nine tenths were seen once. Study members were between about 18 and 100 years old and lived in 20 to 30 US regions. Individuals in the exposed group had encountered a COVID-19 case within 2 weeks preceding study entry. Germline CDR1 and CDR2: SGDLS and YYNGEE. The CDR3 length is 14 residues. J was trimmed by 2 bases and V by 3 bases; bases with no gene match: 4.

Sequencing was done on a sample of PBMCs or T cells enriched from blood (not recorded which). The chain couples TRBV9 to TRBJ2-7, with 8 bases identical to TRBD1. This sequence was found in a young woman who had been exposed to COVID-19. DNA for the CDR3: TGTGCCAGCAGCGCGGGACAGGAAACCTACGAGCAGTACTTC. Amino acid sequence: CASSAGQETYEQYF.